This T cell receptor beta chain was profiled in a study of T cell repertoires in cytomegalovirus infection. About the study: In the study, CMV epitopes included recently identified HLA-C-restricted and well-studied HLA-B-restricted ones. An indication of both CMV infection and matching HLA type came from public TCR beta signatures.

V gave up 4 bases and J gave up 4 bases, with 13 bases separating them. Germline assignment: CDR1 SEHNR and CDR2 FQNEAQ (reference sequence). The CDR3 covers 14 residues. Study conclusions and caveats: Clonotypes of TCR beta that were HLA-C-restricted and CMV-specific dominated the ex vivo response.

This clonotype was found many times. Its antigen remains unknown. TCRdb analysed the reads with MiXCR anew, one entry per CDR3 protein. The data contain 750,000 to 900,000 distinct CDR3 sequences, 29% of them singletons. The V call is TRBV7-9, the J call TRBJ1-1; D remains ambiguous. The source of this sequence is a human donor in good health (CMV status not recorded). Some clones in this sample may be carry-over from other donors' samples. Sequencing was performed on cultured CD8+ T cells from PBMCs, taken from culture after CMV antigen stimulation. The CDR3: CASSSLRPITEAFF. The CDR3 DNA reads TGTGCCAGCAGCTCACTCCGTCCGATCACTGAAGCTTTCTTT.